These 26 T cell receptor beta chains were all obtained from the same sample, sequenced in a study of blood T cells in healthy people across ages. Then a second PCR, running roughly 7 to 11 cycles, was carried out with a sample-barcoded 5' primer and a J-beta primer mix. TCRdb redid the calling of the 5' RACE reads with MiXCR, one entry per CDR3 protein. Among under 1,000,000 distinct CDR3 sequences listed, around 45% were seen once. Sequencing used blood. Receptors were obtained from a man older than 75 in good health.

The chain recombines TRBV12-3 or TRBV12-4 with TRBJ2-7, with TRBD1 matching over 9 bases. V lost 4 bases to trimming and J lost 3 bases; unmatched junction nucleotides: 7. This CDR3 region has 15 residues. CDR3 DNA sequence: TGTGCCAGCAGTTCTTCCGGGACAGGGTTCTACGAGCAGTACTTC. It specifies CASSSSGTGFYEQYF.

This clonotype was detected once. The chain has TRBV7-2 and TRBJ2-1; D gene unclear. The length of the CDR3 is 11 residues. Trimming left V 6 bases short and J 8 bases short, with 8 bases between. Germline values: CDR1 SGHTA, CDR2 FQGNSA. CDR3 amino acids: CASSHRHEQFF. CDR3 coding DNA: TGTGCCAGCAGTCACCGACATGAGCAGTTCTTC.

This chain joins TRBV30 and TRBJ1-3; no definite D call. The CDR3 has 15 amino acids. Trimming stripped 1 base from V and 0 bases from J, with 10 bases between. Germline V gives CDR1 GTSNPN, CDR2 SVGIG (reference sequence). In nucleotides, the CDR3 is TGTGCCTGGAGTGCCGTCAGCAGCTCTGGAAACACCATATATTTT. Its protein product is CAWSAVSSSGNTIYF.

Points on this clonotype: This sequence may be a read error, since a much larger clone differs from it by one base. The rearrangement uses TRBV5-6 and TRBJ2-1, with TRBD2 identical over 13 bases. This CDR3 is 17 amino acids long. CDR1 is SGHDT and CDR2 is YYEEEE in the germline V gene. As DNA, the CDR3 is TGTACCAGCAGCCAGGGACTAGCGGGAATGAACTCCAATGAGCAGTTCTTC. Translating it yields CTSSQGLAGMNSNEQFF.

The chain recombines TRBV12-3 or TRBV12-4 with TRBJ2-5, with D unclear. The germline V and J ends were trimmed by 5 bases and 1 base, with 11 bases remaining between them. The CDR3 length is 14 residues. Here the CDR3 reads CASSVLDIQETQYF. The CDR3 DNA reads TGTGCCAGCAGTGTCCTAGACATCCAAGAGACCCAGTACTTC.

J is TRBJ1-4 and V is TRBV7-2; 8 bases agree with TRBD1. This CDR3 region has 15 residues. Per germline, CDR1 SGHTA and CDR2 FQGNSA. V was pared by 5 bases and J by 8 bases, with 10 bases of the junction left unmatched. CDR3 DNA sequence: TGTGCCAGCAGCAACGGACAGGGCTGGTTGGAAAAACTGTTTTTT. Its protein is CASSNGQGWLEKLFF. Supplemented by reference TRBV7-2 and TRBJ1-4, the full variable domain reads GAGVSQSPSNKVTEKGKDVELRCDPISGHTALYWYRQSLGQGLEFLIYFQGNSAPDKSGLPSDRFSAERTGGSVSTLTIQRTQQEDSAVYLCASSNGQGWLEKLFFGSGTQLSVL.

This clonotype has a handful of counts. The chain has TRBV20-1 and TRBJ2-4, with TRBD2 matching over 8 bases. Gene TRBJ2-7 matches the end of the DNA better, so the J call may be wrong. This CDR3 has 13 residues. Germline V gene data show CDR1 as DFQATT and CDR2 as SNEGSKA (reference sequence). The CDR3 DNA follows: TGCAGTGCTATGTATGATAGCGGGGACGAGCAGTACTTC. This translates into CSAMYDSGDEQYF.

The J gene is TRBJ2-7, the V gene TRBV27; weak D call: TRBD2 (5 bases). This CDR3 comprises 13 residues. Germline V gives CDR1 MNHEY, CDR2 SMNVEV (reference sequence). V was trimmed by 7 bases and J by 5 bases, leaving 15 bases between them. In DNA, the CDR3 is TGTGCCAGCACCCCGGGATTTAGCCACGAGCAGTACTTC. This gives the protein CASTPGFSHEQYF.

The rearrangement links TRBV4-1 to TRBJ2-3, with D tentatively TRBD2 (6 bases). V shed 3 bases and J shed 1 base, with 11 bases lying between them. Germline CDR1 and CDR2: MGHRA and YSYEKL. The CDR3 is 15 amino acids. This CDR3 reads CASSQKGGGTDTQYF. DNA for the CDR3: TGCGCCAGCAGCCAGAAGGGCGGGGGCACAGATACGCAGTATTTT.

There are a few counts of this clonotype. This sequence joins TRBV21-1 and TRBJ2-4; the table's D call, TRBD2, was not checked against the DNA. TRBV21-1 is termed a pseudogene. The CDR3 loop spans 18 amino acids. The CDR3 bases are TGTGCCAGCAGCAAAAGGCTGGGACTAGCGTTGGCCAAAAACATTCAGTACTTC. Translating it yields CASSKRLGLALAKNIQYF.

The chain has TRBV9 and TRBJ2-7, with D unresolved. Per germline, CDR1 SGDLS and CDR2 YYNGEE. There are 12 residues in the CDR3. Trimming cost V 4 bases and J 7 bases, with 12 bases left between them. The CDR3 nucleotides are TGTGCCAGCAGCCGGAGCGTTAATGAGCAGTACTTC. Residues: CASSRSVNEQYF.

To note about this clonotype: Since a much larger clone is just one base distant, this may be a read error. The chain recombines TRBV12-3 or TRBV12-4 with TRBJ2-1; D gene uncertain. The length of the CDR3 is 12 residues. The V end lost 5 bases, the J end lost 6 bases, and 8 bases lay between the germline ends. CDR3 in amino acids: CASSPMCNEQFF. The CDR3, as DNA: TGTGCCAGCAGTCCAATGTGCAATGAGCAGTTCTTC.

The chain combines TRBV6-2 or TRBV6-3 with TRBJ2-2; 7 nucleotides line up with TRBD2. The CDR3 contains 16 residues. From germline, CDR1 is MNHEY and CDR2 SVGEGT. The V segment lost 6 bases and the J segment 3 bases; nucleotides outside the gene matches: 10. CDR3 sequence reads: CASRASSSGDTGELFF. For the CDR3, the DNA is TGTGCCAGCAGAGCAAGTTCTAGCGGAGACACCGGGGAGCTGTTTTTT.

Turning to this clonotype: Just one base apart from a much larger clone, this may be a read error. V usage is TRBV7-3 and J usage is TRBJ2-3; D is undetermined. This CDR3 region has 13 residues. Germline loops: CDR1 SGHTA, CDR2 FQGTGA. The CDR3 region is CASSLSGPDTRYF. The DNA of the CDR3 is TGTGCCAGCAGCTTATCTGGTCCAGATACGCGGTATTTT.

Turning to this clonotype: The junction departs from the called germline gene at one end, perhaps through a read error. V gene TRBV30 combines with J gene TRBJ2-3; D is uncertain. There are 12 residues in the CDR3. Germline assignment: CDR1 GTSNPN and CDR2 SVGIG (reference sequence). The CDR3 DNA reads TGTGCCTGGAGTAGGAACACAGATACGAAGTATTTT. Translating gives CAWSRNTDTKYF. Combining the CDR3 with reference TRBV30 and TRBJ2-3 gives the whole variable domain SQTIHQWPATLVQPVGSPLSLECTVEGTSNPNLYWYRQAAGRGLQLLFYSVGIGQISSEVPQNLSASRPQDRQFILSSKKLLLSDSGFYLCAWSRNTDTKYFGPGTRLTVL.

The V and J genes are TRBV6-6 and TRBJ2-4, with 7 bases matching TRBD1. Gene TRBJ2-7 matches the end of the DNA better, so the J call may be wrong. The CDR3 has 13 amino acids. Germline V CDR1 and CDR2: MNHNY, SVGAGI (reference sequence). The CDR3 DNA is TGTGCCAGCAGTGGCAGGGGGTTGTACGAGCAGTACTTC. It specifies CASSGRGLYEQYF.

This clonotype was seen a few times. V gene TRBV5-4 combines with J gene TRBJ2-4, with D tentatively TRBD2 (5 bases). Per germline, CDR1 SGHNT and CDR2 YYREEE (reference sequence). V shed 2 bases and J shed 1 base, with 10 bases lying between them. The CDR3 sequence is 15 residues long. The CDR3 is CASSFLGEAKNIQYF. CDR3 in DNA: TGTGCCAGCAGCTTTTTGGGAGAGGCCAAAAACATTCAGTACTTC.

This sequence joins TRBV7-3 and TRBJ2-3; either TRBD1 or TRBD2 may supply D (6 bases each). Germline V CDR1 and CDR2: SGHTA, FQGTGA. The ends were cut back, 9 bases at V and 3 bases at J, with 28 bases in the middle. The CDR3 loop spans 18 amino acids. The CDR3 here is CARREQGTSRLKTDTQYF. In DNA form, the CDR3 reads TGTGCCAGACGGGAGCAGGGGACTTCGAGGCTCAAAACAGATACGCAGTATTTT.

This clonotype was detected only a few times. V and J are TRBV20-1 and TRBJ1-6; a possible D gene is TRBD1 (5 bases). There are 17 residues in the CDR3. From germline, CDR1 is DFQATT and CDR2 SNEGSKA (reference sequence). V lost 3 bases and J 2 bases, leaving 17 bases between the germline ends. Here the CDR3 reads CSASPGEARTYNSPLHF. Written as DNA, the CDR3 is TGCAGTGCTAGTCCGGGGGAGGCGAGGACCTATAATTCACCCCTCCACTTT.

This clonotype has ten or more counts. The chain employs TRBV7-2 and TRBJ2-7; D gene ambiguous. V was cut by 1 base and J by 3 bases, with 7 bases left in between. The V gene's germline CDR1 is SGHTA and CDR2 FQGNSA. This CDR3 contains 13 residues. The CDR3 DNA reads as TGTGCCAGCAGCTTAGGGCCGAACTACGAGCAGTACTTC. Its translation is CASSLGPNYEQYF.

This chain connects TRBV7-9 to TRBJ2-5, with TRBD2 matching over 9 bases. V trimming: 3 bases; J trimming: 3 bases; junction bases outside the gene matches: 8. The CDR3 contains 16 residues. In germline, CDR1 is SEHNR, CDR2 FQNEAQ (reference sequence). CDR3 loop: CASSFASGISEETQYF. For the CDR3, the DNA is TGTGCCAGCAGCTTCGCTAGCGGGATTTCCGAAGAGACCCAGTACTTC. Together with reference TRBV7-9 and TRBJ2-5, the CDR3 gives the full variable domain: DTGVSQNPRHKITKRGQNVTFRCDPISEHNRLYWYRQTLGQGPEFLTYFQNEAQLEKSRLLSDRFSAERPKGSFSTLEIQRTEQGDSAMYLCASSFASGISEETQYFGPGTRLLVL.

Remarks on this clonotype: The junction shows a germline mismatch at one end, possibly a read error. The rearrangement joins TRBV5-1 to TRBJ1-2; D gene unclear. CDR3 length: 13 amino acids. The germline V gene encodes CDR1 SGHRS and CDR2 YFSETQ. The CDR3 region is CASSLGRNSGYTF. CDR3 nucleotides: TGCGCCAGCAGCTTGGGCAGAAACTCTGGCTACACCTTC.

This clonotype was recorded a few times. The CDR3 loop is CASSQGLLNSYNEQFF. CDR3 nucleotide sequence: TGTGCCAGCAGCCAGGGCCTTTTAAACTCCTACAATGAGCAGTTCTTC. This chain connects TRBV4-2 to TRBJ2-1; D is unresolved. Germline V CDR1 and CDR2: LGHNA, YNFKEQ. The germline V and J ends were trimmed by 3 bases and 0 bases, with 12 bases remaining between them. The CDR3 is made up of 16 amino acids.

This clonotype was counted a single time. Being one base from a much bigger clone, this may be a read error. Written as DNA, the CDR3 is TGTGCCGGCAGCCCAGGGACAGGTACGACAGATACGCAGTATTTT. Its protein is CAGSPGTGTTDTQYF. V usage is TRBV9 and J usage is TRBJ2-3; 8 bases line up with TRBD1. This CDR3 is built from 15 residues. Per germline, CDR1 SGDLS and CDR2 YYNGEE. The full variable domain, in which reference TRBV9 and TRBJ2-3 provide the parts outside the CDR3, is DSGVTQTPKHLITATGQRVTLRCSPRSGDLSVYWYQQSLDQGLQFLIQYYNGEERAKGNILERFSAQQFPDLHSELNLSSLELGDSALYFCAGSPGTGTTDTQYFGPGTRLTVL.

This clonotype was observed a few times. The rearrangement uses TRBV29-1 and TRBJ1-5, with D perhaps TRBD1 (5 bases). CDR3 size: 13 residues. Per germline, CDR1 SQVTM and CDR2 ANQGSEA. Trimming took off 8 bases at V and 1 base at J, with 12 bases between the two ends. CDR3: CSSAEGSNQPQHF. The CDR3 nucleotides read TGCAGCTCCGCGGAGGGGAGCAATCAGCCCCAGCATTTT.

This clonotype was observed a handful of times. V and J are TRBV12-3 or TRBV12-4 and TRBJ2-5; 9 nucleotides agree with TRBD2. The ends lost 5 bases at V and 0 bases at J; junction bases unmatched: 16. The CDR3 covers 19 residues. The DNA for the CDR3 is TGTGCCAGCAGTCGTGCGGAGTTAGCGGGAGTGGGCTACCAAGAGACCCAGTACTTC. As protein: CASSRAELAGVGYQETQYF.